The 10 T cell receptor beta chains presented below share a single source sample, sequenced in a study of identifying expanded T cells in peripheral blood. The repertoire was sequenced with immunoSEQ multiplex PCR; TCRdb's copy has only in-frame clones and lacks some. Among around 47,000 clones listed, roughly 82% were seen once. The sample consisted of blood. The receptors stem from a person between 18 and 75 years old in good health.

The CDR3 region is CASSQDVRGQETQYF. CDR3 DNA sequence: TGCGCCAGCAGCCAAGATGTTCGAGGGCAAGAGACCCAGTACTTC. This sequence joins TRBV4-3 and TRBJ2-5; tentatively, D is TRBD2 (5 bases). This CDR3 has 15 residues. Deletions cut 0 bases from V and 2 bases from J, with 10 bases between. CDR1 is LGHNA and CDR2 is YSLEER in the germline V gene.

The chain has TRBV28 and TRBJ1-1, with TRBD1 as a possible D gene (5 bases). This CDR3 contains 14 residues. The V end lost 7 bases, the J end lost 1 base, and 13 bases lay between the germline ends. Looked up from germline, CDR1 is MDHEN and CDR2 is SYDVKM. CDR3 amino acids: CASTNRGANTEAFF. DNA of the CDR3: TGTGCCAGCACCAACCGTGGGGCGAACACTGAAGCTTTCTTT.

CDR3: CASSGGTGSGEKFF. Written as DNA, the CDR3 is TGCGCCAGCAGCGGAGGGACAGGTAGCGGGGAGAAGTTCTTC. This chain links TRBV5-1 with TRBJ2-1; possibly TRBD1 or TRBD2 for D (8 bases each). CDR1 is SGHRS, CDR2 YFSETQ, per germline. CDR3 length: 14 amino acids. Trimming removed 4 bases at V and 14 bases at J, with 22 bases between.

The J gene is TRBJ2-3, the V gene TRBV30; a weak D match, TRBD2 (6 bases). The V end was cut by 2 bases, the J end by 9 bases, with 18 bases between. The CDR3 runs 14 residues. The germline gives CDR1 GTSNPN, CDR2 SVGIG (reference sequence). In DNA form, the CDR3 reads TGTGCCTGGAGTCGGGACTTCCCAAAGGGGACGCAGTATTTT. Translating gives CAWSRDFPKGTQYF.

This rearrangement joins TRBV19 to TRBJ1-1, with TRBD1 matching 7 bases. Germline trimming cut 5 bases from V and 5 bases from J; bases unmatched to any gene: 11. This CDR3 spans 15 amino acids. Germline CDR1 and CDR2: LNHDA and SQIVND (reference sequence). DNA for the CDR3: TGTGCCAGTAGTGTTGACAGGGAGGGAAGGACTGAAGCTTTCTTT. Encoded protein: CASSVDREGRTEAFF.

The count of this clone is one. V and J are TRBV19 and TRBJ1-2; D ambiguous. Per germline, CDR1 LNHDA and CDR2 SQIVND (reference sequence). The V gene lost 10 bases and the J gene lost 1 base, with 10 bases spanning the gap. This CDR3 has 12 amino acids. CDR3 loop: CATRRGNYGYTF. Written as DNA, the CDR3 is TGTGCCACCCGTCGCGGTAACTATGGCTACACCTTC.

V and J are TRBV21-1 and TRBJ2-7; the table's TRBD1 call for D was not verified on the DNA. TRBV21-1 is listed as a pseudogene. CDR3 length: 13 residues. CDR3 region: CASSKGQGYEQYF. CDR3 nucleotide sequence: TGTGCCAGCAGCAAAGGGCAGGGCTACGAGCAGTACTTC.

V is TRBV10-3 and J is TRBJ1-1, with TRBD1 identical over 7 bases. After removal of 10 bases from V and 1 base from J, the junction contained 3 bases not matched to a gene. Looked up from germline, CDR1 is ENHRY and CDR2 is SYGVKD. The CDR3 length is 12 residues. DNA for the CDR3: TGTGCCACCAGGGGGGGGAACACTGAAGCTTTCTTT. Its protein is CATRGGNTEAFF.

This clone was seen just once. The J gene is TRBJ2-1, the V gene TRBV5-4; perhaps TRBD1 as D (5 bases). This CDR3 has 13 residues. Trimming pared 3 bases from V and 8 bases from J, leaving 12 bases between. Germline V gives CDR1 SGHNT, CDR2 YYREEE (reference sequence). CDR3 region: CASSWGPADEQFF. CDR3 nucleotide sequence: TGTGCCAGCAGCTGGGGCCCCGCGGATGAGCAGTTCTTC.

The rearrangement uses TRBV19 and TRBJ2-7; 8 bases line up with TRBD1. The CDR3 runs to 14 residues. The V gene's germline CDR1 is LNHDA and CDR2 SQIVND (reference sequence). Trimming cost V 6 bases and J 0 bases; bases outside gene matches: 4. Written as DNA, the CDR3 is TGTGCCAGTAGCGCGGGACAGGTCTCCTACGAGCAGTACTTC. Encoded protein: CASSAGQVSYEQYF.